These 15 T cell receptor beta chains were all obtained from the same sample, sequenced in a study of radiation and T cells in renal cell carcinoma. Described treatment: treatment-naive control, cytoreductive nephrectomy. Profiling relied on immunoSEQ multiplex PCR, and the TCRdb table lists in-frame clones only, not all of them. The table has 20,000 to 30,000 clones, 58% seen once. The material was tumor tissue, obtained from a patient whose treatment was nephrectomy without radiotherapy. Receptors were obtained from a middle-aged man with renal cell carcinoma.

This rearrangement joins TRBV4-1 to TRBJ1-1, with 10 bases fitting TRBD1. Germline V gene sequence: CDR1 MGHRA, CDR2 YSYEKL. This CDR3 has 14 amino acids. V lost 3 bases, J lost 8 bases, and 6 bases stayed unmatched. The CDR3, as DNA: TGCGCCAGCAGCCAGCCGGGACAGGGGACGGAAGCTTTCTTT. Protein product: CASSQPGQGTEAFF.

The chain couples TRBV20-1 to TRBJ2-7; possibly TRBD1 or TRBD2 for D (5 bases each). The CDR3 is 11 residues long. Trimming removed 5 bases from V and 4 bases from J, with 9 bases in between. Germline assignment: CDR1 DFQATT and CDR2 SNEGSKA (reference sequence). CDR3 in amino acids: CSAEWGYEQYV. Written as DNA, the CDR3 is TGCAGTGCTGAGTGGGGGTACGAGCAGTACGTC.

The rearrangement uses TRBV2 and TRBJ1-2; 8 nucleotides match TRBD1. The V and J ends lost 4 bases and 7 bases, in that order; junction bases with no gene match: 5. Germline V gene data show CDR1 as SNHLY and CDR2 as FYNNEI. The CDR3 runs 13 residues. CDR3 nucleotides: TGTGCCAGCAGTGGGACAGGGAGGGCTGGCTACACCTTC. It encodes CASSGTGRAGYTF.

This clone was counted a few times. In DNA form, the CDR3 reads TGTGCCAGCTCACCCTACACAGATACGCAGTATTTT. As protein: CASSPYTDTQYF. This sequence joins TRBV18 and TRBJ2-3; no clear D. The ends were cut back, 3 bases at V and 2 bases at J, with 3 bases in the middle. Germline V gene sequence: CDR1 KGHSH, CDR2 LQKENI. The length of the CDR3 is 12 residues.

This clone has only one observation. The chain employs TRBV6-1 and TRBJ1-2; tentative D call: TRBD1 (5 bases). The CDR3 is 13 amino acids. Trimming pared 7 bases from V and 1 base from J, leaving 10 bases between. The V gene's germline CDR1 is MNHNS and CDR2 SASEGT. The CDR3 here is CASNEGVNYGYTF. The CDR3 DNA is TGTGCCAGCAACGAAGGGGTTAACTATGGCTACACCTTC.

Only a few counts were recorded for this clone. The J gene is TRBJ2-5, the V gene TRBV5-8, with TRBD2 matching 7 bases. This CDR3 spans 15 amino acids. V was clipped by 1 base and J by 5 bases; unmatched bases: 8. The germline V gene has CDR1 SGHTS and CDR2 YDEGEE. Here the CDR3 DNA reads TGTGCCAGCAGCTTGAAGGGGAGGGATTATGAGACCCAGTACTTC. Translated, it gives CASSLKGRDYETQYF.

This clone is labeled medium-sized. Here the CDR3 DNA reads TGTGCCAGCAGCCGGCGTCAGGGGACGGATTCACCCCTCCACTTT. This codes for CASSRRQGTDSPLHF. V usage is TRBV7-8 and J usage is TRBJ1-6; weak D call: TRBD1 (6 bases). The CDR3 runs 15 residues. V was cut by 5 bases and J by 8 bases, with 16 bases left in between. Germline CDR1 and CDR2: SGHVS and FQNEAQ. Drawing the rest from reference TRBV7-8 and TRBJ1-6, the complete variable domain is GAGVSQSPRYKVAKRGQDVALRCDPISGHVSLFWYQQALGQGPEFLTYFQNEAQLDKSGLPSDRFFAERPEGSVSTLKIQRTQQEDSAVYLCASSRRQGTDSPLHFGNGTRLTVT.

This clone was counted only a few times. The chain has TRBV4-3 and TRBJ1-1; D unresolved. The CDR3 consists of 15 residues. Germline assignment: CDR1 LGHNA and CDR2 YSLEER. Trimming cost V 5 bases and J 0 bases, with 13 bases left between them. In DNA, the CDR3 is TGCGCCAGCAGCGGGAAAGACCGGCTGAACACTGAAGCTTTCTTT. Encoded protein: CASSGKDRLNTEAFF.

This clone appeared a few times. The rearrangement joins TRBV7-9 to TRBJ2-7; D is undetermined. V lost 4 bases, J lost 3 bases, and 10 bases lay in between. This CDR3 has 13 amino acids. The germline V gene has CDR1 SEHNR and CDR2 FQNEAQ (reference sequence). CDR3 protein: CASSSGLSYEQYF. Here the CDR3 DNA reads TGTGCCAGCAGCTCCGGTCTGAGCTACGAGCAGTACTTC. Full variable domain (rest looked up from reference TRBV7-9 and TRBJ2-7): DTGVSQNPRHKITKRGQNVTFRCDPISEHNRLYWYRQTLGQGPEFLTYFQNEAQLEKSRLLSDRFSAERPKGSFSTLEIQRTEQGDSAMYLCASSSGLSYEQYFGPGTRLTVT.

As DNA, the CDR3 is TGTGCCAGCTCCGGAGGGTTGGATCAGCCCCAGCATTTT. It codes for CASSGGLDQPQHF. The chain is built from TRBV28 and TRBJ1-5; D not certain. Germline V gene lookup returns CDR1 MDHEN and CDR2 SYDVKM. The V end lost 8 bases, the J end lost 5 bases, and 13 bases lay between the germline ends. The CDR3 runs to 13 residues.

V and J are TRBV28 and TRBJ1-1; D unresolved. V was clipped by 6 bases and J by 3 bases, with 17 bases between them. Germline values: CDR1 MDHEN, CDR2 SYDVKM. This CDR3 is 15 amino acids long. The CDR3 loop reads CASSSDNPGDTEAFF. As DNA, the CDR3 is TGTGCCAGCAGCTCCGACAACCCCGGGGACACTGAAGCTTTCTTT. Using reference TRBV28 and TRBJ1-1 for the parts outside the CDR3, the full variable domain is DVKVTQSSRYLVKRTGEKVFLECVQDMDHENMFWYRQDPGLGLRLIYFSYDVKMKEKGDIPEGYSVSREKKERFSLILESASTNQTSMYLCASSSDNPGDTEAFFGQGTRLTVV.

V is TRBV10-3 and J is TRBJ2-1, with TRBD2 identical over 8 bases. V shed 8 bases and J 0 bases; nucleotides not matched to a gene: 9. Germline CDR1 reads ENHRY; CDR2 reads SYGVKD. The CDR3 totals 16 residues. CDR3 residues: CAISTSGLSSYNEQFF. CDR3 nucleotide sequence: TGTGCCATCTCAACTAGCGGACTGAGCTCCTACAATGAGCAGTTCTTC.

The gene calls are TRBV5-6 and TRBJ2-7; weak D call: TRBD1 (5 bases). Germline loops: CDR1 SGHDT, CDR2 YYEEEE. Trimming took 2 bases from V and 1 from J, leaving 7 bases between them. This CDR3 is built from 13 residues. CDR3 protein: CASSFQGSYEQYF. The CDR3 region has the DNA TGTGCCAGCAGCTTCCAGGGATCCTACGAGCAGTACTTC.

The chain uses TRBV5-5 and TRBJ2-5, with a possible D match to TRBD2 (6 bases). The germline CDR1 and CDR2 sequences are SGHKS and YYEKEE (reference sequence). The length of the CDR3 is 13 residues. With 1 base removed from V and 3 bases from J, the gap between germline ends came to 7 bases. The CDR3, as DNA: TGTGCCAGCAGCTTGTGGGGGGAAGAGACCCAGTACTTC. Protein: CASSLWGEETQYF.

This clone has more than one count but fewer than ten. DNA for the CDR3: TGTGCCAGCAGGCGACAGAACACCGGGGAGCTGTTTTTT. It translates to CASRRQNTGELFF. The V call is TRBV25-1, the J call TRBJ2-2; D call uncertain. Germline CDR1 is MGHDK and CDR2 is SYGVNS. CDR3 size: 13 residues. V was cut by 6 bases and J by 1 base, with 6 bases left in between.